This TCR beta chain was recorded in a study of T cells after yellow fever vaccination. TCRdb analysed the 5' RACE reads with MiXCR anew, one entry per CDR3 protein. Here the sample spans 160,000 or so distinct CDR3 sequences, around 7.2% being singletons. Study-level points and caveats: Detected again after the booster were most primary-vaccination clones, at roughly 95% CD4 and around 91% CD8. Repertoires sorted by FACS could include abundant clonotypes that are contaminants from the bulk population.

V lost 6 bases and J lost 9; bases outside the gene matches: 9. The CDR3 sequence is 14 residues long. This clonotype showed up many times. What it binds is unknown. The material was CD4+ T cells sorted from PBMCs, obtained 5 days after the first yellow fever vaccination. The sequence was obtained from a young man who received the YFV17D yellow fever vaccine. This chain links TRBV12-3 or TRBV12-4 with TRBJ1-4; 8 bases are a match to TRBD1. The CDR3 reads CASSRTGFSKKLFF. CDR3 coding DNA: TGTGCCAGCAGCCGGACAGGGTTTAGTAAAAAACTGTTTTTT.